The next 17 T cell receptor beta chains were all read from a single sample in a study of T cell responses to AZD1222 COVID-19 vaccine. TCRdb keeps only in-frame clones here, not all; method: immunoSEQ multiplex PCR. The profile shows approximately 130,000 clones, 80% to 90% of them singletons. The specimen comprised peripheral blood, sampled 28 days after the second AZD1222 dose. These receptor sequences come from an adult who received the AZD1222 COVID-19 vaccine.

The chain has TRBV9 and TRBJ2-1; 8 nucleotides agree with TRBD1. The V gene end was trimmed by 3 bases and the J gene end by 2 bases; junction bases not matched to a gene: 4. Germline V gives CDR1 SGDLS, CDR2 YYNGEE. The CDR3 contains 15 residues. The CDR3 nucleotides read TGTGCCAGCAGCGGAGGGACAGGCACCTACAATGAGCAGTTCTTC. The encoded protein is CASSGGTGTYNEQFF.

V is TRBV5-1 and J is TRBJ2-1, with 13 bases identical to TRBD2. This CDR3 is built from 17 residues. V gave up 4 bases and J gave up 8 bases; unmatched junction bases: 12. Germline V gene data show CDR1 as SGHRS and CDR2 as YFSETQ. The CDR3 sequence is CASSPRTSGGPGDEQFF. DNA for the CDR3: TGCGCCAGCAGCCCCCGGACTAGCGGGGGTCCGGGTGATGAGCAGTTCTTC.

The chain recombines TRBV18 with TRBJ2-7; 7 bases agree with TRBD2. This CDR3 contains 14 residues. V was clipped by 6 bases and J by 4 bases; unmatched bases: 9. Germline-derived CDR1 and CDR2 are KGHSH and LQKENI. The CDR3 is CASSTGEGGYEQYF. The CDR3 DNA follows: TGTGCCAGCTCCACCGGGGAGGGTGGTTACGAGCAGTACTTC.

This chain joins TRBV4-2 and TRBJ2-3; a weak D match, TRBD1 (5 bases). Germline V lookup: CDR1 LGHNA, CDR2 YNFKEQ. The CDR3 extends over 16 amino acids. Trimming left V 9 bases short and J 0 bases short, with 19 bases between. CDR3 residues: CASGPRAHFSTDTQYF. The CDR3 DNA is TGTGCCAGTGGGCCCAGGGCCCACTTTAGCACAGATACGCAGTATTTT.

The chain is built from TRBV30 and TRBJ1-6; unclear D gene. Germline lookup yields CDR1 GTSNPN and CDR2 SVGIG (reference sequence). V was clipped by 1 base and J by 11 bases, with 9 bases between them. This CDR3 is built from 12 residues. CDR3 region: CAWSAAGTPLHF. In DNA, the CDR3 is TGTGCCTGGAGTGCCGCTGGGACACCCCTCCACTTT.

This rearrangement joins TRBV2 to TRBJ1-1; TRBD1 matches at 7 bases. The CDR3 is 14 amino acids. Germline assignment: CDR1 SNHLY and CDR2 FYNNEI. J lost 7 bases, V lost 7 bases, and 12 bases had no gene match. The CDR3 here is CASTRGGQSLEAFF. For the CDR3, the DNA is TGTGCCAGCACCCGGGGGGGACAGTCGCTTGAAGCTTTCTTT.

In DNA, the CDR3 is TGTGCCAGCCGGGACAGGGTCTACGAGCAGTACTTC. Protein product: CASRDRVYEQYF. The gene calls are TRBV10-3 and TRBJ2-7; 9 bases line up with TRBD1. Germline V gene lookup returns CDR1 ENHRY and CDR2 SYGVKD. Trimming took 10 bases from V and 3 from J; bases not matched to a gene: 4. There are 12 residues in the CDR3.

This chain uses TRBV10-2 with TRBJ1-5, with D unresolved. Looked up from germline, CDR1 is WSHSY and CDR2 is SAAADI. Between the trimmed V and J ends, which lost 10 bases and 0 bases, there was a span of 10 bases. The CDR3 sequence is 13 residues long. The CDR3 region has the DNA TGCGCCACCAAAGGTAATAGCAATCAGCCCCAGCATTTT. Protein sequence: CATKGNSNQPQHF.

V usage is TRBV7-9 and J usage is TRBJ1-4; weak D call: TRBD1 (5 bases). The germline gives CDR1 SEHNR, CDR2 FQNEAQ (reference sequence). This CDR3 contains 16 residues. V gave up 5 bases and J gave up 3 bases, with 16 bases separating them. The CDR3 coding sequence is TGTGCCAGCAGCCCCGGCCTGAGGGGCGCTAATGAAAAACTGTTTTTT. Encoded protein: CASSPGLRGANEKLFF.

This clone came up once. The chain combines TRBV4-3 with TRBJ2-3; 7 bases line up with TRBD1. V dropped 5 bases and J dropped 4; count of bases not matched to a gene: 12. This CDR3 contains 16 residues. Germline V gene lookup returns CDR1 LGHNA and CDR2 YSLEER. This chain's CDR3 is CASSVGTARLADTQYF. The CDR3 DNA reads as TGCGCCAGCAGCGTCGGGACAGCGAGACTGGCAGATACGCAGTATTTT.

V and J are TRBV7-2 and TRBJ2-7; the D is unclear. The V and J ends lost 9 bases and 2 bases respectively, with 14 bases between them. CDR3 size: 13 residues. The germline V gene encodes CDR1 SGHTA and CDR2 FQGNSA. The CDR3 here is CASSKIGAYEQYF. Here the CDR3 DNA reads TGTGCCAGTTCGAAAATAGGAGCCTACGAGCAGTACTTC.

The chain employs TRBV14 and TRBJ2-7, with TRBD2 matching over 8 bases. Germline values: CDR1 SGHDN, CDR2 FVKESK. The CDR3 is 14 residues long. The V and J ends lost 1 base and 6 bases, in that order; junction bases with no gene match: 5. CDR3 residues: CASSQAGGPSEQYF. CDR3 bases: TGTGCCAGCAGCCAAGCGGGAGGGCCGAGCGAGCAGTACTTC.

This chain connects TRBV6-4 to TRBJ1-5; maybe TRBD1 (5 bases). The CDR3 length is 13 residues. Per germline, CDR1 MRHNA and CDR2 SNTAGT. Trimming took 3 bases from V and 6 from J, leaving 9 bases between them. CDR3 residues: CASSEQAGQPQHF. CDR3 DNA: TGTGCCAGCAGTGAACAGGCCGGTCAGCCCCAGCATTTT.

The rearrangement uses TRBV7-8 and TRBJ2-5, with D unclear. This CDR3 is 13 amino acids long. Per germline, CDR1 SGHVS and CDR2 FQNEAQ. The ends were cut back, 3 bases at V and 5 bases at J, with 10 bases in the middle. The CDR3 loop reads CASSFSDGETQYF. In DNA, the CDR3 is TGTGCCAGCAGCTTTTCGGATGGGGAGACCCAGTACTTC.

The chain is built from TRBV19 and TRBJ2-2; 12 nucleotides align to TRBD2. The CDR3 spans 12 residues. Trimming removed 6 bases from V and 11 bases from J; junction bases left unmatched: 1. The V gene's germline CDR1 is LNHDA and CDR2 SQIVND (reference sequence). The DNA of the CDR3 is TGTGCCAGTAGACTAGCGGGGGGTGAGCTGTTTTTT. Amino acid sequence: CASRLAGGELFF.

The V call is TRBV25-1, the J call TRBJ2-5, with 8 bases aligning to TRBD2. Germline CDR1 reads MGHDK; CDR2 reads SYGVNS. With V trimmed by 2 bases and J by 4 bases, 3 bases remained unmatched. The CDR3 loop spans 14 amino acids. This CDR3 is CASSESLAGETQYF. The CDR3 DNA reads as TGTGCCAGCAGTGAAAGCCTAGCGGGAGAGACCCAGTACTTC.

For the CDR3, the DNA is TGTGCCAGCAGTCCGTCATCCTCCCACAGGTTTGAAGCTTTCTTT. It encodes CASSPSSSHRFEAFF. The chain links TRBV27 to TRBJ1-1; D may be TRBD1 (5 bases). Germline V gene sequence: CDR1 MNHEY, CDR2 SMNVEV (reference sequence). Trimming took off 5 bases at V and 7 bases at J, with 20 bases between the two ends. The CDR3 sequence is 15 residues long.